The TCR beta chain described here comes from a study of T-cell memory formation after mild COVID-19. TCRdb re-called the 5' RACE reads with MiXCR, one entry per CDR3 protein. The sample yields approximately 40,000 distinct CDR3 sequences, over 10% seen once. In its sample, this clonotype was seen many times. Germline loops: CDR1 MGHRA, CDR2 YSYEKL. Trimming removed 4 bases from V and 0 bases from J, with 16 bases in between. The CDR3 is 17 amino acids. The receptor comes from a young man who had mild COVID-19 (a few samples of this study predate the infection). Cell type and time point are not known. The material sequenced was PBMCs or a T cell subset sorted from them (not recorded which). The chain employs TRBV4-1 and TRBJ2-1, with D hard to call. The CDR3 here is CASSLTPFTVSYNEQFF. The CDR3 nucleotides are TGCGCCAGCAGCCTGACCCCCTTCACTGTCTCCTACAATGAGCAGTTCTTC.